Only a few counts were recorded for the clone carrying this TCR beta chain. The antigen remains undetermined. The record originates from a study of T cells in narcolepsy. Overall study context: Healthy controls were enrolled alongside patients with narcolepsy type 1 or type 2. Overall study results and limits: Reportedly, autoreactive clonotypes were serially detected in patients' blood but not controls'. Comparing one patient's CSF and blood CD4+ clonotypes highlighted HCRT- and TRIB2-specific autoreactive clonotypes.

Clones were read by immunoSEQ multiplex PCR, and TCRdb kept only the in-frame ones, dropping some. The data hold just over 40,000 clones, with around 88% observed a single time. Germline lookup yields CDR1 LNHDA and CDR2 SQIVND (reference sequence). J lost 4 bases, V lost 5 bases, and 6 bases had no gene match. The CDR3 has 15 residues. The rearrangement joins TRBV19 to TRBJ1-2; 11 bases agree with TRBD1. This clonotype originated in a human donor with narcolepsy. Material for sequencing was CD45RA- memory CD4+ T cells from PBMCs. DNA of the CDR3: TGTGCCAGTAGTGTCGCCGGGACAGGGGGCTATGGCTACACCTTC. Amino acids: CASSVAGTGGYGYTF.